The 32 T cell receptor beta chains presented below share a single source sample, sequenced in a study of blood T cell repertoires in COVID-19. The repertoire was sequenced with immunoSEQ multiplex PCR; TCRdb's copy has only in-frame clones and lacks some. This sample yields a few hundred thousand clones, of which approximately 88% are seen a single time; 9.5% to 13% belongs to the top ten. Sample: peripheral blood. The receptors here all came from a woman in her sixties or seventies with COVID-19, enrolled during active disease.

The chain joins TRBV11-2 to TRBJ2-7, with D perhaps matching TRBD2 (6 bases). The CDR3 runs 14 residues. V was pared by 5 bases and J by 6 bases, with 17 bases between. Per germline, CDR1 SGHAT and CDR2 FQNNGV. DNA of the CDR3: TGTGCCAGCAGCACGGGGACTTGGGGATCCGAGCAGTACTTC. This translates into CASSTGTWGSEQYF.

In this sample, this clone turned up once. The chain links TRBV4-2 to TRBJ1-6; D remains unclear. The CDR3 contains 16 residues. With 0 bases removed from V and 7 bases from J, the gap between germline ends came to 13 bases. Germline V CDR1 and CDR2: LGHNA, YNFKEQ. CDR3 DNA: TGTGCCAGCAGCCAAGAGGTAACAGCTATCAATTCACCCCTCCACTTT. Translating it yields CASSQEVTAINSPLHF.

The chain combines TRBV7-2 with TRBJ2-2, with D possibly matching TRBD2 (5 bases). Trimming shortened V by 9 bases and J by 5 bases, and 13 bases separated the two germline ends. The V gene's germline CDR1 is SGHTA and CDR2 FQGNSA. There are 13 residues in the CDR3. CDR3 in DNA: TGTGCCAGAGGAGCGAGGGATACCGGGGAGCTGTTTTTT. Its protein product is CARGARDTGELFF. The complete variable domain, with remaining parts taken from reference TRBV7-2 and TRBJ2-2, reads GAGVSQSPSNKVTEKGKDVELRCDPISGHTALYWYRQSLGQGLEFLIYFQGNSAPDKSGLPSDRFSAERTGGSVSTLTIQRTQQEDSAVYLCARGARDTGELFFGEGSRLTVL.

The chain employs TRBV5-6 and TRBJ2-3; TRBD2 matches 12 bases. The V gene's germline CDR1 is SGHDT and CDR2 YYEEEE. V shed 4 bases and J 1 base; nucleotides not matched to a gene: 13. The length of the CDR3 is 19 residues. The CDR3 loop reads CASSGMTSGSSWGTDTQYF. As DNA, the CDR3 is TGTGCCAGCAGCGGGATGACTAGCGGGAGTTCGTGGGGCACAGATACGCAGTATTTT.

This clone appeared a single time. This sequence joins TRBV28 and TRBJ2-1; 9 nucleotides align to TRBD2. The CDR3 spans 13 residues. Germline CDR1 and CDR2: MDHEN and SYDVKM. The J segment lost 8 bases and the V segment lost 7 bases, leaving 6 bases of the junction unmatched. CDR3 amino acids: CASMNSGRDEQFF. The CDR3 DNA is TGTGCCAGCATGAATAGCGGGAGAGATGAGCAGTTCTTC. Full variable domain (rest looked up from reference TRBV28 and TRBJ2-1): DVKVTQSSRYLVKRTGEKVFLECVQDMDHENMFWYRQDPGLGLRLIYFSYDVKMKEKGDIPEGYSVSREKKERFSLILESASTNQTSMYLCASMNSGRDEQFFGPGTRLTVL.

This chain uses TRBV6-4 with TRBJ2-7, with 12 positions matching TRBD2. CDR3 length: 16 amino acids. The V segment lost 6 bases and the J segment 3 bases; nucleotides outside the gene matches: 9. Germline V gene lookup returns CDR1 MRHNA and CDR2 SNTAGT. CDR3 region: CASREDLAGGCYEQYF. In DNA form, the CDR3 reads TGTGCCAGCAGGGAAGATCTAGCGGGAGGGTGCTACGAGCAGTACTTC.

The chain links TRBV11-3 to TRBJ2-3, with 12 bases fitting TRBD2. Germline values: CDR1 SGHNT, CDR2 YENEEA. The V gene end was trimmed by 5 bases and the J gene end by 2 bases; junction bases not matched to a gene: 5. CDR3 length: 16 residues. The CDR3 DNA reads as TGTGCCAGCAGCCCAGGACTAGCGGGATTCACAGATACGCAGTATTTT. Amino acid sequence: CASSPGLAGFTDTQYF.

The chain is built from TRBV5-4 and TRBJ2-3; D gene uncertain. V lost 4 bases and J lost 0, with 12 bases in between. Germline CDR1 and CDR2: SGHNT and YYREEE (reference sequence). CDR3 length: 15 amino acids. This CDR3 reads CASSLGLRSTDTQYF. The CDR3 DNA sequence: TGTGCCAGCAGCCTGGGCCTACGGAGCACAGATACGCAGTATTTT.

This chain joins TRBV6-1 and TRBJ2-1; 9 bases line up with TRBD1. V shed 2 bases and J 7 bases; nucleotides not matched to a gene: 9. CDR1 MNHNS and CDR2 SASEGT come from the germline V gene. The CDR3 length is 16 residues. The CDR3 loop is CASSEHRDRAWNEQFF. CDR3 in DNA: TGTGCCAGCAGTGAACACCGGGACAGGGCTTGGAATGAGCAGTTCTTC.

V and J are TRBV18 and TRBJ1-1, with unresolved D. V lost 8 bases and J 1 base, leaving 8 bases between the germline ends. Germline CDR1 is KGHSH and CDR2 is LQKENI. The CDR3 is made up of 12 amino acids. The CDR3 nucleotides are TGTGCCAGCCTGGAGGGGAACACTGAAGCTTTCTTT. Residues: CASLEGNTEAFF.

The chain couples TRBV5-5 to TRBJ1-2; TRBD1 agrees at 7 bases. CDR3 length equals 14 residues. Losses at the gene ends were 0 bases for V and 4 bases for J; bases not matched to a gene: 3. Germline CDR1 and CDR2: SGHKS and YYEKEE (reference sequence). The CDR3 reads CASSLEGTAYGYTF. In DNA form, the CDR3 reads TGTGCCAGCAGCTTGGAGGGGACAGCCTATGGCTACACCTTC.

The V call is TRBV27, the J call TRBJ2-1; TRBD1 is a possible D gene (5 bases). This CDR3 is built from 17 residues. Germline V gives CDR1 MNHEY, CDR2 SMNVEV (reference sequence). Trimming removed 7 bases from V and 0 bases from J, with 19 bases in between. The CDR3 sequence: CASTPSDTWSSYNEQFF. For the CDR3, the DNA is TGTGCCAGCACCCCATCGGACACTTGGAGCTCCTACAATGAGCAGTTCTTC.

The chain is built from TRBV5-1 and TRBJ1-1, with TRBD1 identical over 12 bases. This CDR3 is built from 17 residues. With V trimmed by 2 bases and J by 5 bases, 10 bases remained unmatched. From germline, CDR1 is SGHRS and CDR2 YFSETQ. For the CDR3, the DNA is TGCGCCAGCAGCTTATATACCGGGACAGGGGGCGCGACTGAAGCTTTCTTT. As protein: CASSLYTGTGGATEAFF.

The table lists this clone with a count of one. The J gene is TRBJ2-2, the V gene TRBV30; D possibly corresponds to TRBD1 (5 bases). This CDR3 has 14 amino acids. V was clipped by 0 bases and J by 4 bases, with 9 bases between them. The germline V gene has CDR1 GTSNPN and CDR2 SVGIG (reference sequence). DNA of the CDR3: TGTGCCTGGAGTGTAGGGGTGGGCACCGGGGAGCTGTTTTTT. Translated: CAWSVGVGTGELFF. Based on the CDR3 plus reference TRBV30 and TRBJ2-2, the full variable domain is SQTIHQWPATLVQPVGSPLSLECTVEGTSNPNLYWYRQAAGRGLQLLFYSVGIGQISSEVPQNLSASRPQDRQFILSSKKLLLSDSGFYLCAWSVGVGTGELFFGEGSRLTVL.

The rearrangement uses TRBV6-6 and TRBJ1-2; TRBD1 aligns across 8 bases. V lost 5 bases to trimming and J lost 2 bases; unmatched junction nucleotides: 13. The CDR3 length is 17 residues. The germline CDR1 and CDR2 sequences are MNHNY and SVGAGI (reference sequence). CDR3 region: CASSRDGVAGGNYGYTF. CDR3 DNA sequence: TGTGCCAGCAGTCGAGACGGCGTCGCAGGGGGCAACTATGGCTACACCTTC.

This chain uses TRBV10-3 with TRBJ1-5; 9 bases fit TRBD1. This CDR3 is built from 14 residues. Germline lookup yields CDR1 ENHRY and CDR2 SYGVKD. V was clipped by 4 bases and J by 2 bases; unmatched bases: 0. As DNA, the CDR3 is TGTGCCATCAGTGGGACAGGGGGCAATCAGCCCCAGCATTTT. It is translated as CAISGTGGNQPQHF.

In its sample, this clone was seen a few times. The chain's CDR3 is CASSHGLADSSTDTQYF. CDR3 in DNA: TGTGCCAGCAGCCATGGACTAGCGGACTCTAGCACAGATACGCAGTATTTT. This chain links TRBV7-9 with TRBJ2-3; the match to TRBD2 covers 10 bases. Germline CDR1 is SEHNR and CDR2 is FQNEAQ (reference sequence). V was clipped by 5 bases and J by 0 bases; unmatched bases: 8. CDR3 size: 17 residues. The complete variable domain, with remaining parts taken from reference TRBV7-9 and TRBJ2-3, reads DTGVSQNPRHKITKRGQNVTFRCDPISEHNRLYWYRQTLGQGPEFLTYFQNEAQLEKSRLLSDRFSAERPKGSFSTLEIQRTEQGDSAMYLCASSHGLADSSTDTQYFGPGTRLTVL.

The CDR3 nucleotides read TGTGCCAGCAGTTTCCCCTCCTATAGCACAGATACGCAGTATTTT. Its translation is CASSFPSYSTDTQYF. The chain recombines TRBV28 with TRBJ2-3; D call uncertain. CDR1 is MDHEN, CDR2 SYDVKM, per germline. V was pared by 3 bases and J by 0 bases, with 10 bases between. The CDR3 contains 15 residues.

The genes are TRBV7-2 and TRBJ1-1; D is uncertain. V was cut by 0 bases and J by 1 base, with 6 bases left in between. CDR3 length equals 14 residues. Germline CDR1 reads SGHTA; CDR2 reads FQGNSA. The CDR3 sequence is CASSLAPGNTEAFF. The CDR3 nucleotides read TGTGCCAGCAGCTTAGCCCCCGGGAACACTGAAGCTTTCTTT.

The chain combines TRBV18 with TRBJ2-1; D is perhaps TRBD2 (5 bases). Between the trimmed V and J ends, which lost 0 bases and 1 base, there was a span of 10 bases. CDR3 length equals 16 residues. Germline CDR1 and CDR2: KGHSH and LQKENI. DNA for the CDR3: TGTGCCAGCTCACCACCCGGAGGTGGATCCTACAATGAGCAGTTCTTC. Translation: CASSPPGGGSYNEQFF.

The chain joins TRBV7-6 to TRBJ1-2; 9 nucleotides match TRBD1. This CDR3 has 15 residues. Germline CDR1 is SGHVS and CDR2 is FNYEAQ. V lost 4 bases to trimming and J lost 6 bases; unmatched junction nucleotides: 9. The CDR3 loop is CASSSLRTGEDGYTF. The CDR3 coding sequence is TGTGCCAGCAGCTCACTCCGGACAGGGGAGGATGGCTACACCTTC.

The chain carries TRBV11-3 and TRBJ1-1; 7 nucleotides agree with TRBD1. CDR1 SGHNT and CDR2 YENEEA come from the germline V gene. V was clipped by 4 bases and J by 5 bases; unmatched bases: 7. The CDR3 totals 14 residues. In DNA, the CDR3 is TGTGCCAGCAGCTCGACAGGGAGAGTGACTGAAGCTTTCTTT. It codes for CASSSTGRVTEAFF.

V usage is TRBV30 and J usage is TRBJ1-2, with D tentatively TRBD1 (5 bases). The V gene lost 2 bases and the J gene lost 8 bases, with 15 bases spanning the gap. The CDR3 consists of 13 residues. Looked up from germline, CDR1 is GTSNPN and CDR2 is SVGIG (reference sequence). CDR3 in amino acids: CAWSSSRQGGYTF. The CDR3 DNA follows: TGTGCCTGGAGTTCGTCACGGCAGGGAGGCTACACCTTC. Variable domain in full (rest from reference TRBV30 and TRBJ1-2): SQTIHQWPATLVQPVGSPLSLECTVEGTSNPNLYWYRQAAGRGLQLLFYSVGIGQISSEVPQNLSASRPQDRQFILSSKKLLLSDSGFYLCAWSSSRQGGYTFGSGTRLTVV.

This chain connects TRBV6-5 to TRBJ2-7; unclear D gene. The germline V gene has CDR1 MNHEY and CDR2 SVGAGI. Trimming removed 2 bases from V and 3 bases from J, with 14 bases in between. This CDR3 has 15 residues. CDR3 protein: CASSYLKTLFYEQYF. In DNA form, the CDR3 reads TGTGCCAGCAGTTACCTCAAAACTCTTTTCTACGAGCAGTACTTC.

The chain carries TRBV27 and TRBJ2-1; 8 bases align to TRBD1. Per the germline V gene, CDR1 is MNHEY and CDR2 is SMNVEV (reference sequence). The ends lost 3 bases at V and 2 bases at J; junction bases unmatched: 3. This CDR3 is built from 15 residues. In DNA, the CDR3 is TGTGCCAGCAGTTTGTTACAGGGGGCCTACAATGAGCAGTTCTTC. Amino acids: CASSLLQGAYNEQFF.

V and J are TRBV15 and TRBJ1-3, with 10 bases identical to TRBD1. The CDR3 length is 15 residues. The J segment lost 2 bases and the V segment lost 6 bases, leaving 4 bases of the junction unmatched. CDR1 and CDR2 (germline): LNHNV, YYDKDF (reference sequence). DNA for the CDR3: TGTGCCACCAGGGGGACAGGGGATCCTGGAAACACCATATATTTT. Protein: CATRGTGDPGNTIYF.

CDR3 loop: CASSLARGSGEQYF. In DNA, the CDR3 is TGTGCCAGCAGCTTGGCCAGGGGGTCGGGCGAGCAGTACTTC. The chain uses TRBV11-2 and TRBJ2-7; 7 bases fit TRBD1. Germline lookup yields CDR1 SGHAT and CDR2 FQNNGV. The CDR3 covers 14 residues. The trim removed 3 bases at V and 6 bases at J, leaving 8 bases unmatched.

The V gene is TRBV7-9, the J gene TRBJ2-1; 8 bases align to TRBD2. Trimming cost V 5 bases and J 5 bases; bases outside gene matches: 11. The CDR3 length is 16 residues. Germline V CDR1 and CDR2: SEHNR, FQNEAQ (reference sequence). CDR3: CASSAHTSGIDNEQFF. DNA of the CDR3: TGTGCCAGCAGCGCGCATACTAGCGGAATAGACAATGAGCAGTTCTTC.

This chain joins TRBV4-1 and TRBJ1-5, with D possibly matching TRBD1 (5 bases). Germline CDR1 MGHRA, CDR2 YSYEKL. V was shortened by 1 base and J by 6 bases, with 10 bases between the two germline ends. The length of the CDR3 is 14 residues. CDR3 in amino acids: CASSQALGRQPQHF. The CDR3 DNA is TGCGCCAGCAGCCAAGCTTTGGGGCGTCAGCCCCAGCATTTT.

CDR3: CATSRELTGLEKLFF. DNA for the CDR3: TGTGCCACCAGCAGAGAGCTGACAGGGCTTGAAAAACTGTTTTTT. This chain links TRBV15 with TRBJ1-4; TRBD1 matches 7 bases. Germline trimming cut 0 bases from V and 7 bases from J; bases unmatched to any gene: 5. The V gene's germline CDR1 is LNHNV and CDR2 YYDKDF (reference sequence). The CDR3 totals 15 residues.

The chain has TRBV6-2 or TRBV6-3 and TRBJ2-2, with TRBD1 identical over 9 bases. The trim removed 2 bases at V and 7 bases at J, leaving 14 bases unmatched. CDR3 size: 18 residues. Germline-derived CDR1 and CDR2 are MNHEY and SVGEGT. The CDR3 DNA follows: TGTGCCAGCAGTTACCCGATAGTGGGGACAGGGAGAGGCGGGGAGCTGTTTTTT. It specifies CASSYPIVGTGRGGELFF.

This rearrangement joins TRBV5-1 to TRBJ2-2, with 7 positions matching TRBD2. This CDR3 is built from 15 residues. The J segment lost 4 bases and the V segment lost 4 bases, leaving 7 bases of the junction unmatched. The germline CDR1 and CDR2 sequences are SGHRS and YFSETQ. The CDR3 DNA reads TGCGCCAGCAGCATAGATACTAGCGCCACCGGGGAGCTGTTTTTT. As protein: CASSIDTSATGELFF.